This T cell receptor (beta chain) was found in a study of T cells in Graves' hyperthyroidism and ophthalmopathy. Uncontrolled infection, other autoimmune disease, pregnancy or lactation barred patients from enrollment. Diagnosis rested on symptoms, serum thyroxine and TRAb, thyroid ultrasound, and orbital computed tomography. The study's findings and limits: Ophthalmopathy cases were set apart from stable hyperthyroidism by a 13 V-J model.

This clonotype was found many times. Its target is unknown. Researchers took RNA transcripts and amplified the TCR beta CDR3 regions from them. HTBI primers were employed in a first-round RT-PCR of the TCR CDR3. Using its own MiXCR run on the multiplex PCR reads, TCRdb lists one record per CDR3 protein. The table includes more than 350,000 distinct CDR3 sequences, roughly 15% detected once. Germline V gene sequence: CDR1 MDHEN, CDR2 SYDVKM. V dropped 6 bases and J dropped 8 bases, with 13 bases sitting between them. The CDR3 extends over 12 amino acids. The source of this sequence is a woman in her 30s with Graves' hyperthyroidism that later progressed to Graves' ophthalmopathy. Material for sequencing was blood. V usage is TRBV28 and J usage is TRBJ1-2, with D maybe TRBD1 (6 bases). The CDR3 sequence is CASSQGRAGYTF. Here the CDR3 DNA reads TGTGCCAGCAGCCAGGGGCGAGCCGGCTACACCTTC.